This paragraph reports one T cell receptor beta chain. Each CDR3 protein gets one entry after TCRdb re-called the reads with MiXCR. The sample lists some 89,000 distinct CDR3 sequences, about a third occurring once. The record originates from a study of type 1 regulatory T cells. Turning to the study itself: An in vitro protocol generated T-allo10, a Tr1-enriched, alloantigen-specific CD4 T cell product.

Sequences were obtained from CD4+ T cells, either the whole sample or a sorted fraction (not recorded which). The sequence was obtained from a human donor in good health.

The CDR3 DNA is TGTGCCACCAGAACAGGGAACACTGAAGCTTTCTTT. Encoded protein: CATRTGNTEAFF. The chain joins TRBV27 to TRBJ1-1; tentatively, D is TRBD1 (5 bases). The CDR3 sequence is 12 residues long. Germline assignment: CDR1 MNHEY and CDR2 SMNVEV (reference sequence). The V and J ends lost 10 bases and 1 base respectively, with 10 bases between them.